This T cell receptor beta chain was captured by sequencing in a study of T cell responses to AZD1222 COVID-19 vaccine. The CDR3 extends over 14 amino acids. Germline CDR1 is SGHRS and CDR2 is YFSETQ. The ends were cut back, 4 bases at V and 2 bases at J, with 12 bases in the middle. On this clone: Its target is not known.

Regarding the study as a whole: A mostly white British donor set with more females was recruited, and clonal diversity was possibly underestimated. Compared with day 0, the breadth and depth of the Spike-specific TCR repertoire rose significantly after two doses of AZD1222.

The data were produced by immunoSEQ multiplex PCR, yet TCRdb's version contains in-frame clones alone and is incomplete. Of over 150,000 clones listed, approximately 90% were seen once; the top ten hold over 1.2%. Sequencing was performed on peripheral blood, taken on day 0 of AZD1222 vaccination. The TCR sequence derives from an adult in good health. The chain uses TRBV5-1 and TRBJ2-5, with a weak D call TRBD1 (6 bases). CDR3 nucleotides: TGCGCCAGCAGCCCTGGTAGGGGGCAAGAGACCCAGTACTTC. It specifies CASSPGRGQETQYF.